The 14 T cell receptor beta chains reported below all come from one sample, sequenced in a study of CD8+ T cells in alopecia areata. As the sequencing template, cDNA was produced by extracting RNA and reverse transcribing it. Clones were sequenced by immunoSEQ multiplex PCR, and TCRdb holds only the in-frame ones, with some missing. The profile shows a few hundred thousand clones, 60% of them singletons. Treatment described: oral pan-JAK inhibitor, 5-10 mg twice daily. This specimen was CD4+ T cells sorted from blood, taken around week 53, from a patient treated with tofacitinib. The receptor set was obtained from a human donor with alopecia areata.

The genes are TRBV4-1 and TRBJ1-6; 7 positions agree with TRBD1. Germline V gene data show CDR1 as MGHRA and CDR2 as YSYEKL. This CDR3 is built from 15 residues. V lost 1 base to trimming and J lost 6 bases; unmatched junction nucleotides: 3. CDR3 bases: TGCGCCAGCAGCCAAGGACAGGGAGGTAATTCACCCCTCCACTTT. Translating gives CASSQGQGGNSPLHF.

This clone has only a few counts. The genes are TRBV30 and TRBJ1-2, with TRBD1 as a possible D gene (5 bases). The CDR3 extends over 11 amino acids. The germline V gene encodes CDR1 GTSNPN and CDR2 SVGIG (reference sequence). The V and J ends lost 5 bases and 5 bases respectively, with 9 bases between them. The DNA of the CDR3 is TGTGCCTGGCGGTGGGGGTATGGCTACACCTTC. The encoded protein is CAWRWGYGYTF. The whole variable domain, remainder taken from reference TRBV30 and TRBJ1-2, is SQTIHQWPATLVQPVGSPLSLECTVEGTSNPNLYWYRQAAGRGLQLLFYSVGIGQISSEVPQNLSASRPQDRQFILSSKKLLLSDSGFYLCAWRWGYGYTFGSGTRLTVV.

The rearrangement links TRBV29-1 to TRBJ2-2; D possibly corresponds to TRBD1 (5 bases). The CDR3 has 14 amino acids. Per germline, CDR1 SQVTM and CDR2 ANQGSEA. The V end lost 8 bases, the J end lost 1 base, and 14 bases lay between the germline ends. CDR3 protein: CSSGWTQNTGELFF. CDR3 DNA: TGCAGCTCAGGGTGGACCCAGAACACCGGGGAGCTGTTTTTT.

The rearrangement links TRBV30 to TRBJ1-3; D remains ambiguous. Germline V gene sequence: CDR1 GTSNPN, CDR2 SVGIG (reference sequence). The CDR3 contains 14 residues. The V and J ends lost 0 bases and 0 bases respectively, with 6 bases between them. CDR3 residues: CAWSVGSSGNTIYF. The CDR3 nucleotides are TGTGCCTGGAGTGTTGGGAGCTCTGGAAACACCATATATTTT. The whole variable domain, remainder taken from reference TRBV30 and TRBJ1-3, is SQTIHQWPATLVQPVGSPLSLECTVEGTSNPNLYWYRQAAGRGLQLLFYSVGIGQISSEVPQNLSASRPQDRQFILSSKKLLLSDSGFYLCAWSVGSSGNTIYFGEGSWLTVV.

J is TRBJ1-6 and V is TRBV30; D may be TRBD1 (5 bases). Germline V CDR1 and CDR2: GTSNPN, SVGIG (reference sequence). This CDR3 spans 12 amino acids. V lost 2 bases, J lost 7 bases, and 6 bases lay in between. The CDR3 nucleotides read TGTGCCTGGAGTTCAGGGAATTCACCCCTCCACTTT. Translation: CAWSSGNSPLHF.

Points on this clone: Other nucleotide sequences in the sample specify the same CDR3. The V gene is TRBV30, the J gene TRBJ2-5; D gene uncertain. The CDR3 length is 11 residues. Per germline, CDR1 GTSNPN and CDR2 SVGIG (reference sequence). V lost 2 bases to trimming and J lost 5 bases, with 6 bases between them. In nucleotides, the CDR3 is TGTGCCTGGAGTTCTCGGGAGACCCAGTACTTC. Protein product: CAWSSRETQYF.

This chain uses TRBV29-1 with TRBJ2-3, with TRBD1 identical over 7 bases. V was clipped by 4 bases and J by 2 bases; unmatched bases: 6. The CDR3 sequence is 14 residues long. The germline gives CDR1 SQVTM, CDR2 ANQGSEA. Written as DNA, the CDR3 is TGCAGCGTTGTATGGACAGGTCTCACAGATACGCAGTATTTT. Its protein product is CSVVWTGLTDTQYF.

This clone came up a few times. The V and J genes are TRBV29-1 and TRBJ2-1; tentatively, D is TRBD1 or TRBD2 (5 bases each). Germline CDR1 reads SQVTM; CDR2 reads ANQGSEA. V lost 5 bases to trimming and J lost 15 bases, with 17 bases between them. This CDR3 has 11 amino acids. CDR3 region: CSVLGTDHSFF. The CDR3 bases are TGCAGCGTTTTAGGGACGGACCACTCGTTCTTC.

This clone has a handful of counts. The rearrangement links TRBV5-1 to TRBJ2-3; TRBD1 might be the D (6 bases). CDR1 is SGHRS and CDR2 is YFSETQ in the germline V gene. The germline V and J ends were trimmed by 0 bases and 6 bases, with 20 bases remaining between them. The CDR3 is 17 amino acids. The chain's CDR3 is CASSLEFGGDRGDTQYF. The CDR3 DNA reads as TGCGCCAGCAGCTTGGAGTTTGGGGGCGACCGTGGCGATACGCAGTATTTT. Together with reference TRBV5-1 and TRBJ2-3, the CDR3 gives the full variable domain: KAGVTQTPRYLIKTRGQQVTLSCSPISGHRSVSWYQQTPGQGLQFLFEYFSETQRNKGNFPGRFSGRQFSNSRSEMNVSTLELGDSALYLCASSLEFGGDRGDTQYFGPGTRLTVL.

Written as DNA, the CDR3 is TGTGCCAGCAGTTCCGTCTCTGGGGCCAACGTCCTGACTTTC. Translation: CASSSVSGANVLTF. The J gene is TRBJ2-6, the V gene TRBV9; D not resolved. Germline V CDR1 and CDR2: SGDLS, YYNGEE. V lost 5 bases, J lost 0 bases, and 6 bases lay in between. The CDR3 sequence is 14 residues long.

This chain uses TRBV7-9 with TRBJ1-2, with D tentatively TRBD1 (5 bases). Deletions cut 1 base from V and 6 bases from J, with 15 bases between. Germline V gene data show CDR1 as SEHNR and CDR2 as FQNEAQ (reference sequence). This CDR3 has 15 amino acids. CDR3 region: CASSLGLTGVDGYTF. Here the CDR3 DNA reads TGTGCCAGCAGCTTAGGGTTGACGGGGGTAGATGGCTACACCTTC.

The chain joins TRBV7-6 to TRBJ1-6, with TRBD1 matching over 9 bases. V shed 4 bases, J shed 8 bases, and the junction held 6 bases outside the gene matches. This CDR3 spans 15 amino acids. Germline CDR1 reads SGHVS; CDR2 reads FNYEAQ. CDR3 in amino acids: CASSWRDRVDSPLHF. CDR3 in DNA: TGTGCCAGCAGCTGGCGGGACAGGGTGGATTCACCCCTCCACTTT.

The V gene is TRBV15, the J gene TRBJ1-6, with 8 bases that match TRBD1. The CDR3 spans 13 residues. Germline lookup yields CDR1 LNHNV and CDR2 YYDKDF (reference sequence). Trimming took 9 bases from V and 6 from J; bases not matched to a gene: 4. CDR3 sequence reads: CATDRGGNSPLHF. As DNA, the CDR3 is TGTGCCACTGACAGGGGTGGTAATTCACCCCTCCACTTT.

The chain joins TRBV5-4 to TRBJ1-6, with D possibly being TRBD1 (6 bases). Per germline, CDR1 SGHNT and CDR2 YYREEE (reference sequence). CDR3 size: 14 residues. Trimming took 3 bases from V and 6 from J, leaving 10 bases between them. The CDR3: CASSWGLGNSPLHF. CDR3 DNA: TGTGCCAGCAGCTGGGGGCTCGGTAATTCACCCCTCCACTTT.